This TCR beta chain was identified during a study of cytomegalovirus exposure and HLA in healthy donors. The overall study: Prior work identified 100 million to 130 million unique TCR beta sequences in 150 million to 200 million T cells. Regarding the study as a whole: It was confirmed in vitro that a few of the CMV-associated chains were specific for CMV antigens. A later analysis showed TCR association rates differing by HLA locus, peaking at DRB1 and lowest at HLA-C. The study assumed roughly uniform donor sequencing depth for presence/absence analyses.

The CDR3 has 15 amino acids. The germline V and J ends were trimmed by 0 bases and 1 base, with 10 bases remaining between them. Per the germline V gene, CDR1 is MGHRA and CDR2 is YSYEKL. PCR was performed using 60 Vbeta and 13 Jbeta primers. TCRdb keeps only in-frame clones here, not all; method: immunoSEQ multiplex PCR. The sample lists 130,000 to 150,000 clones, about three quarters seen once, with around an eighth in the top ten. As to this clone: Its matching antigen is unknown.

The TCR originated in a human donor in good health. This chain uses TRBV4-1 with TRBJ2-7; TRBD2 is a possible D gene (5 bases). Sequenced sample: PBMCs. As DNA, the CDR3 is TGCGCCAGCAGCCAAGAGCTACGGGAATCCTACGAGCAGTACTTC. Residues: CASSQELRESYEQYF.